These T cell receptor beta chains were read from a single sample in a study of T cell responses to AZD1222 COVID-19 vaccine. The protocol was immunoSEQ multiplex PCR, while the TCRdb copy is restricted to in-frame clones and leaves out a portion. The table has 150,000 to 250,000 clones, approximately 93% seen once. The starting material was peripheral blood, obtained 28 days after the second AZD1222 dose. These receptors originate from an adult who received the AZD1222 COVID-19 vaccine. CDR3s include the opening cysteine and the closing phenylalanine or tryptophan.

V gene	CDR3 protein
TRBV19	CASSPTGIYNSPLHF
TRBV19	CASSIPDREQQPQHF
TRBV9	CASSPDGNYGYTF
TRBV14	CASSQGSRTPTWYTEAFF
TRBV30	CAWSGWGSGSGNTIYF
TRBV6-1	CASSEWEGGGGYTF
TRBV15	CATSRIRDGLYGYTF
TRBV11-2	CASSATGGPGEAFF
TRBV3-1/TRBV3-2	CASSQDRVLGRGYLNYGYTF
TRBV5-1	CASSSGTSYNEQFF
TRBV11-2	CASSSPRGQGNIQYF
TRBV7-9	CASSLAGSATQYF
TRBV6-4	CASRAGLNYNSPLHF
TRBV21-1	CASFLRRDRSLTGSNEKLFF
TRBV5-1	CASSSGTSGAWETQYF
TRBV11-2	CASSRGPGEQETQYF
TRBV28	CASSYTGGTAGYTF
TRBV19	CASSIGGGGRWNEQFF
TRBV6-5	CASSYRGLTEAFF
TRBV6-5	CASSSVNAIQETQYF
TRBV14	CASSQGSVQNIQYF
TRBV20-1	CSAGDRGYEQYF
TRBV7-9	CASSDSGTGVKETQYF
TRBV5-8	CASSLVGGNSPLHF
TRBV7-3	CASSTGQGEAFF
TRBV5-1	CASSLGSGNTIYF
TRBV6-5	CASSRQGFNYGYTF
TRBV27	CASKFVSGNTIYF
TRBV6-6	CASTSLVGGPGNTIYF
TRBV5-6	CASSWEDSRGTEAFF
TRBV9	CASSVSGGPQEQFF
TRBV10-1	CASSTGTAYEQYF
TRBV6-5	CASSSLTGSIGYGYTF
TRBV6-5	CASSYSYDEVHTQYF
TRBV27	CASSYREAQPQHF
TRBV11-2	CASSRQAGNTEAFF
TRBV18	CASSERTPQADTQYF
TRBV5-5	CASSLSGGNTDTQYF
TRBV24-1	CATSDLGAGTSYNEQFF
TRBV28	CASSLKPDGYTF
TRBV3-1/TRBV3-2	CASSQGKTEAFF
TRBV19	CASTTSGGQETQYF
TRBV6-2/TRBV6-3	CASSYWIFGYGYTF
TRBV5-6	CASTTILLAKNIQYF
TRBV7-2	CASSPAYEQYF
TRBV6-5	CASGTGAYEQYF
TRBV12-3/TRBV12-4	CASLDTTNEKLFF
TRBV9	CASNQDTRGYGYTF
TRBV14	CASSQFFYGGYTF
TRBV5-6	CASSLGTTNYGYTF
TRBV5-6	CASSLGSSGNTIYF
TRBV5-4	CASSLRRTGGETQYF
TRBV7-3	CASSPGQANTEAFF
TRBV27	CASSLVEGPRTARKAFF
TRBV5-1	CASSRWDRSQETQYF
TRBV27	CASSLSGGGALGYTF